The entry below gives a single T cell receptor beta chain sequence along with its context. The antigen is undetermined. Random hexamers were used to reverse transcribe about 0.5 to 1 ug of RNA. The TCR beta CDR3 was amplified by immunoSEQ multiplex PCR across 54 Vbeta, 13 Jbeta. TCRdb used MiXCR to reprocess the immunoSEQ multiplex PCR reads, holding one entry per CDR3 protein. The sample consists of some 110,000 distinct CDR3 sequences, just under 95% of them appearing once. This specimen belongs to a study of CD8 T cells in Susac syndrome. General study points: The study found that Susac CD8+ clonal expansion peaked in TEMRA cells and active patients.

Trimming cost V 4 bases and J 3 bases, with 16 bases left between them. Germline lookup yields CDR1 SGDLS and CDR2 YYNGEE. This CDR3 is 15 amino acids long. The V and J genes are TRBV9 and TRBJ1-2, with D maybe TRBD1 (6 bases). Material: CD8+ T cells from PBMCs. The TCR originated in a human donor with Susac syndrome. As DNA, the CDR3 is TGTGCCAGCAGCTCCAGAACAGGGTTCTACTATGGCTACACCTTC. Its protein is CASSSRTGFYYGYTF.